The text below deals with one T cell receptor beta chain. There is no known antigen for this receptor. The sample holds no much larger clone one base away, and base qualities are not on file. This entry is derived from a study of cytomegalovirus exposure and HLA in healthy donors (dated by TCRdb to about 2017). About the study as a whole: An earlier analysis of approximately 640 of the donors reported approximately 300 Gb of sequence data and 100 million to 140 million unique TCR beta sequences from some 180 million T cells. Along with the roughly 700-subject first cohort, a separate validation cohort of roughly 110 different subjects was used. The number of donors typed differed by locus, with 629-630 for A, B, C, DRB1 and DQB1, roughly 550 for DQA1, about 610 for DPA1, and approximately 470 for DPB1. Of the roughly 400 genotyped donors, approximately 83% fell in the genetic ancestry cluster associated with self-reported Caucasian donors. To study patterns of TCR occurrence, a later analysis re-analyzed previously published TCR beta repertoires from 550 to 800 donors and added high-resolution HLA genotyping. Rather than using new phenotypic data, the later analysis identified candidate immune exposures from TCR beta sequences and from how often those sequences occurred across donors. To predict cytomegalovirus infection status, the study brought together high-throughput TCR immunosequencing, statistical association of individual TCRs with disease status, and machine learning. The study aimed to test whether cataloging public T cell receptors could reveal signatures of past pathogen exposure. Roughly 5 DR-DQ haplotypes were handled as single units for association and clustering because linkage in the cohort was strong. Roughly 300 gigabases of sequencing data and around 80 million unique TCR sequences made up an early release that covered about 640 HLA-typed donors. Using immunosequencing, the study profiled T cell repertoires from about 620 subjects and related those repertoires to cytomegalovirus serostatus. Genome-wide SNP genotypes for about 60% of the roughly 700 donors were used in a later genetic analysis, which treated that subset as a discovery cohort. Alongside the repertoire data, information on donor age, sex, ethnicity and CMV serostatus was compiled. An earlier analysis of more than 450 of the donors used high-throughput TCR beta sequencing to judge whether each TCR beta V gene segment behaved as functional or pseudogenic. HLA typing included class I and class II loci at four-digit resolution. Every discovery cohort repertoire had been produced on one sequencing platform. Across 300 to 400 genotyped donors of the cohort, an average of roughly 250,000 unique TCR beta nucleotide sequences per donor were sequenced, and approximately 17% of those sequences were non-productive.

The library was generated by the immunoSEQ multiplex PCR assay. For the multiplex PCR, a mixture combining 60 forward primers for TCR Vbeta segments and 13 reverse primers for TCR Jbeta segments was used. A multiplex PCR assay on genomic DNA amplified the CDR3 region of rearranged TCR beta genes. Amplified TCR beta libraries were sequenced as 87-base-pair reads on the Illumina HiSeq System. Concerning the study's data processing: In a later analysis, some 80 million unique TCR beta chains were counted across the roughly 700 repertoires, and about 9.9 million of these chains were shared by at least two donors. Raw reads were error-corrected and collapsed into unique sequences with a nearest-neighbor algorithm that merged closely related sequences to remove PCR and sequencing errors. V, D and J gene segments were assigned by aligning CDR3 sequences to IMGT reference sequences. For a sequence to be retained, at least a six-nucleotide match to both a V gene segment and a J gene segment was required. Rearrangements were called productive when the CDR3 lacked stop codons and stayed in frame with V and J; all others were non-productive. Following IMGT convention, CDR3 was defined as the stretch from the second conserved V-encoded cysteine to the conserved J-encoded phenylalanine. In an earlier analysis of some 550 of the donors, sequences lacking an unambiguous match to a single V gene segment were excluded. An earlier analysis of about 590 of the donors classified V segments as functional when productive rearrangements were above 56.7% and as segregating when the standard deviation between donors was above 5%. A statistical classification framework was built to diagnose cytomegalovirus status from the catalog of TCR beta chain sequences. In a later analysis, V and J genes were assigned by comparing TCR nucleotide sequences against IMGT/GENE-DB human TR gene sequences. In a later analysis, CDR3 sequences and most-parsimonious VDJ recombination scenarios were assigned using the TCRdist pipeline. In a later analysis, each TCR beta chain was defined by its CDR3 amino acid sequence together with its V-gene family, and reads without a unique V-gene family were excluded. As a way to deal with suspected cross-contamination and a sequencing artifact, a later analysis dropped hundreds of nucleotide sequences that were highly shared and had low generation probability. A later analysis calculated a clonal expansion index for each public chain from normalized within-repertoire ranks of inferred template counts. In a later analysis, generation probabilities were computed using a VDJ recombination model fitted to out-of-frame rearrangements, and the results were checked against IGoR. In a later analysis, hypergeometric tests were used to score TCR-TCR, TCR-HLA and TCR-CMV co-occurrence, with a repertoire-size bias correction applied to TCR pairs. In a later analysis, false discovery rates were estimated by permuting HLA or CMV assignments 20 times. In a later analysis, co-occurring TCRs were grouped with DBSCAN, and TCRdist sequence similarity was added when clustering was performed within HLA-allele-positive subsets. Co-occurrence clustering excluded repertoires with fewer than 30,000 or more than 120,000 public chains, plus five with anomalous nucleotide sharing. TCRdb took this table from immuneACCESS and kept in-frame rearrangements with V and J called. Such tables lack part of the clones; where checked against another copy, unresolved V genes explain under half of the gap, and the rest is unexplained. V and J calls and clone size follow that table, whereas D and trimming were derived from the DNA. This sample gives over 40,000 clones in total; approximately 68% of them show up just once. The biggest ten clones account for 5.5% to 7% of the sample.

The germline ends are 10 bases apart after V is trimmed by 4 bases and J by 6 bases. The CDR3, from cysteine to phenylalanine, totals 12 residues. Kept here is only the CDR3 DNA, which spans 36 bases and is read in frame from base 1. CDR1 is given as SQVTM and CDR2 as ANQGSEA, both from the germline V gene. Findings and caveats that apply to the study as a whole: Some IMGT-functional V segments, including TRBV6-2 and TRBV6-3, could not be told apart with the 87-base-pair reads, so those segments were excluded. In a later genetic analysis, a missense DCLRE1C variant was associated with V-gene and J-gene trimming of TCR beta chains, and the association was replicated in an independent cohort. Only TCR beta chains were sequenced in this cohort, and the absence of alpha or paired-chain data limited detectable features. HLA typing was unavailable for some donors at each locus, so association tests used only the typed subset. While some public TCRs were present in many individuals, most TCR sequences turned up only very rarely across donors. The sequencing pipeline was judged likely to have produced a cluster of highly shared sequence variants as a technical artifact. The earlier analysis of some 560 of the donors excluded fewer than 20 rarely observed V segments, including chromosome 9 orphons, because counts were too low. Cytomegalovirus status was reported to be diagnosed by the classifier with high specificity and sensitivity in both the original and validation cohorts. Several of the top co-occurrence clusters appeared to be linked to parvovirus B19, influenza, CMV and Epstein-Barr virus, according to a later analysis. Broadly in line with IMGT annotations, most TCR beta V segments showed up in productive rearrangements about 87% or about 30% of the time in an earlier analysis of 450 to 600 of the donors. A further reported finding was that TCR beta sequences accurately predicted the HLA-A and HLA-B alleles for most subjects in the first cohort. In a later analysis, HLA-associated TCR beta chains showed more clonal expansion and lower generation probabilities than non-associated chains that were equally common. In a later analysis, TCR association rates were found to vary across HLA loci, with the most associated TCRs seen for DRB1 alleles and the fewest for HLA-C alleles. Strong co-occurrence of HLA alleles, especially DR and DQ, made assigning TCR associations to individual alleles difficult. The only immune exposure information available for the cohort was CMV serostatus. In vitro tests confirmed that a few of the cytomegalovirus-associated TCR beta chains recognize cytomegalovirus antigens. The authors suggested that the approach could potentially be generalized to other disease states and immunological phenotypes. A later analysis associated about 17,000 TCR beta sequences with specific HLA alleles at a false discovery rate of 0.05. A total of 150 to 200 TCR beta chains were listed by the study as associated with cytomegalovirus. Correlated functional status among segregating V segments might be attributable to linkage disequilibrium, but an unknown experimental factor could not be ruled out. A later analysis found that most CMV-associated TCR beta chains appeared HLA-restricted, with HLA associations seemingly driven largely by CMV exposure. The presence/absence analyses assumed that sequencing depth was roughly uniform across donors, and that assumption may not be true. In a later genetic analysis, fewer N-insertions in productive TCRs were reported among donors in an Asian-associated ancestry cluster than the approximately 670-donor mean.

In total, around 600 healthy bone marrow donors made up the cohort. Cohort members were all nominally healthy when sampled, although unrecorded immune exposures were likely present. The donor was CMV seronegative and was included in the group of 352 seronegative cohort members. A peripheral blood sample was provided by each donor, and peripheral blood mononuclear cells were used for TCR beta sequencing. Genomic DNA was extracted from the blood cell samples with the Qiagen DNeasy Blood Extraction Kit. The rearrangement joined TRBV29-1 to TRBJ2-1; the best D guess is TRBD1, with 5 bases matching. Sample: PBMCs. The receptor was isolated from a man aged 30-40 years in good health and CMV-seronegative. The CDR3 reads CSVGQSRNEQFF. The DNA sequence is TGCAGCGTTGGACAGAGTCGCAATGAGCAGTTCTTC.